Presented here are 22 T cell receptor beta chains from one specimen sequenced in a study of T cells in Graves' hyperthyroidism and ophthalmopathy. Amplified TCR beta CDR3 regions derived from RNA transcripts. The HTBI primer set drove a first-round RT-PCR of the TCR CDR3. Each CDR3 protein gets one entry after TCRdb re-called the multiplex PCR reads with MiXCR. The table lists some 690,000 distinct CDR3 sequences, 15% to 20% of them singletons. Sequencing used blood. These receptors all come from a man aged 45-60 years with Graves' hyperthyroidism.

The chain couples TRBV10-3 to TRBJ2-5; TRBD2 matches at 8 bases. CDR1 is ENHRY, CDR2 SYGVKD, per germline. The J segment lost 4 bases and the V segment lost 5 bases, leaving 9 bases of the junction unmatched. The CDR3 has 15 amino acids. The CDR3 is CAISPNSGGSETQYF. Written as DNA, the CDR3 is TGTGCCATCAGTCCCAACTCGGGAGGGTCAGAGACCCAGTACTTC.

This clonotype occurred many times. V gene TRBV2 combines with J gene TRBJ1-6; perhaps TRBD1 as D (5 bases). The CDR3 runs 16 residues. CDR1 is SNHLY and CDR2 is FYNNEI in the germline V gene. Trimming shortened V by 6 bases and J by 2 bases, and 14 bases separated the two germline ends. CDR3 nucleotides: TGTGCCAGCAGCGAGCCCAGGGAGGCCTATAATTCACCCCTCCACTTT. It specifies CASSEPREAYNSPLHF.

J is TRBJ2-3 and V is TRBV7-3; D call uncertain. Germline V gene sequence: CDR1 SGHTA, CDR2 FQGTGA. The CDR3 runs 14 residues. V lost 3 bases, J lost 2 bases, and 9 bases lay in between. CDR3 sequence (DNA): TGTGCCAGCAGCTTTAGGTTTCCCACAGATACGCAGTATTTT. This codes for CASSFRFPTDTQYF. Supplemented by reference TRBV7-3 and TRBJ2-3, the full variable domain reads GAGVSQTPSNKVTEKGKYVELRCDPISGHTALYWYRQSLGQGPEFLIYFQGTGAADDSGLPNDRFFAVRPEGSVSTLKIQRTERGDSAVYLCASSFRFPTDTQYFGPGTRLTVL.

The V and J genes are TRBV7-6 and TRBJ2-1; D is perhaps TRBD2 (5 bases). Per germline, CDR1 SGHVS and CDR2 FNYEAQ. V gave up 3 bases and J gave up 0 bases, with 12 bases separating them. The CDR3 covers 16 residues. The CDR3 sequence is CASSLEAERSYNEQFF. In DNA form, the CDR3 reads TGTGCCAGCAGCTTGGAAGCGGAACGCTCCTACAATGAGCAGTTCTTC.

Ten or more counts support this clonotype. The J gene is TRBJ1-2, the V gene TRBV12-3 or TRBV12-4, with 7 bases identical to TRBD1. The CDR3 covers 13 residues. The V and J ends lost 5 bases and 4 bases, in that order; junction bases with no gene match: 4. CDR3 in DNA: TGTGCCAGCAGTCCGGGACAGAGCTATGGCTACACCTTC. It is translated as CASSPGQSYGYTF.

There are a few counts of this clonotype. The gene calls are TRBV4-1 and TRBJ1-1; D unresolved. Germline V lookup: CDR1 MGHRA, CDR2 YSYEKL. The CDR3 runs 15 residues. V gave up 5 bases and J gave up 1 base, with 14 bases separating them. The CDR3 sequence: CASSFLSGQNTEAFF. In DNA form, the CDR3 reads TGCGCCAGCAGCTTTCTTTCCGGGCAGAACACTGAAGCTTTCTTT.

The table lists this clonotype with many counts. The J gene is TRBJ2-2, the V gene TRBV7-3, with 12 positions matching TRBD1. Germline-derived CDR1 and CDR2 are SGHTA and FQGTGA. The CDR3 runs to 19 residues. V gave up 0 bases and J gave up 4 bases; unmatched junction bases: 9. The CDR3 DNA follows: TGTGCCAGCAGCTTAACCCGGGACAGGGGGCGCGGGAGCACCGGGGAGCTGTTTTTT. It translates to CASSLTRDRGRGSTGELFF. Drawing the rest from reference TRBV7-3 and TRBJ2-2, the complete variable domain is GAGVSQTPSNKVTEKGKYVELRCDPISGHTALYWYRQSLGQGPEFLIYFQGTGAADDSGLPNDRFFAVRPEGSVSTLKIQRTERGDSAVYLCASSLTRDRGRGSTGELFFGEGSRLTVL.

This chain's CDR3 is CASSGIGKAGNTIYF. Here the CDR3 DNA reads TGTGCCAGTAGCGGGATTGGAAAAGCTGGAAACACCATATATTTT. The chain recombines TRBV19 with TRBJ1-3; D uncertain. The germline CDR1 and CDR2 sequences are LNHDA and SQIVND (reference sequence). V lost 6 bases and J lost 2, with 14 bases in between. CDR3 length: 15 residues.

The V and J genes are TRBV10-3 and TRBJ2-7; 11 nucleotides line up with TRBD1. Germline V gene data show CDR1 as ENHRY and CDR2 as SYGVKD. The CDR3 contains 15 residues. V lost 3 bases, J lost 2 bases, and 3 bases stayed unmatched. Written as DNA, the CDR3 is TGTGCCATCAGTGAAGGGACAGGGGGTGCCTACGAGCAGTACTTC. This codes for CAISEGTGGAYEQYF.

This clonotype appeared many times. V and J are TRBV6-1 and TRBJ2-7; D might be TRBD1 (5 bases). Germline V gives CDR1 MNHNS, CDR2 SASEGT. This CDR3 is 11 amino acids long. With 10 bases removed from V and 0 bases from J, the gap between germline ends came to 7 bases. DNA for the CDR3: TGTGCCACCAGGGACTCCTACGAGCAGTACTTC. It specifies CATRDSYEQYF.

The genes are TRBV14 and TRBJ1-3; D gene uncertain. CDR1 is SGHDN and CDR2 is FVKESK in the germline V gene. V lost 5 bases and J lost 0, with 8 bases in between. The CDR3 is 14 amino acids. CDR3: CASSYIDSGNTIYF. The CDR3 nucleotides are TGTGCCAGCAGCTACATCGACTCTGGAAACACCATATATTTT.

This clonotype was counted once. A much larger clone sits a single nucleotide away, making a read error possible. The CDR3 loop is CASSASTGTGYEQYF. DNA for the CDR3: TGTGCCAGCAGCGCCTCCACCGGGACAGGCTACGAGCAGTACTTC. V gene TRBV7-3 combines with J gene TRBJ2-7, with 8 bases matching TRBD1. The V segment lost 5 bases and the J segment 3 bases; nucleotides outside the gene matches: 9. CDR1 is SGHTA, CDR2 FQGTGA, per germline. This CDR3 has 15 amino acids. The entire variable domain, with the rest obtained from reference TRBV7-3 and TRBJ2-7, is as follows: GAGVSQTPSNKVTEKGKYVELRCDPISGHTALYWYRQSLGQGPEFLIYFQGTGAADDSGLPNDRFFAVRPEGSVSTLKIQRTERGDSAVYLCASSASTGTGYEQYFGPGTRLTVT.

The sample holds many counts of this clonotype. V gene TRBV19 combines with J gene TRBJ2-1; 8 nucleotides match TRBD2. The germline V gene encodes CDR1 LNHDA and CDR2 SQIVND (reference sequence). The CDR3 sequence is 18 residues long. After removal of 0 bases from V and 4 bases from J, the junction contained 11 bases not matched to a gene. The CDR3 reads CASSIESGSWPFYNEQFF. CDR3 in DNA: TGTGCCAGTAGTATAGAGAGCGGGAGCTGGCCCTTTTACAATGAGCAGTTCTTC. Full variable domain (missing parts from reference TRBV19 and TRBJ2-1): DGGITQSPKYLFRKEGQNVTLSCEQNLNHDAMYWYRQDPGQGLRLIYYSQIVNDFQKGDIAEGYSVSREKKESFPLTVTSAQKNPTAFYLCASSIESGSWPFYNEQFFGPGTRLTVL.

This clonotype was seen ten or more times. The chain combines TRBV27 with TRBJ2-7; 9 bases fit TRBD1. V lost 6 bases and J lost 1; bases outside the gene matches: 13. The CDR3 has 17 residues. Germline lookup yields CDR1 MNHEY and CDR2 SMNVEV (reference sequence). CDR3 in amino acids: CASSRDRAVEGSYEQYF. CDR3 bases: TGTGCCAGCAGCCGGGACAGGGCGGTCGAGGGATCCTACGAGCAGTACTTC.

This chain joins TRBV7-9 and TRBJ2-1, with TRBD2 identical over 10 bases. The CDR3 runs 16 residues. CDR1 SEHNR and CDR2 FQNEAQ come from the germline V gene (reference sequence). Trimming removed 5 bases from V and 6 bases from J; junction bases left unmatched: 10. The CDR3 DNA reads as TGTGCCAGCAGCCTCAGGAGGGCTAGCGGGAGCAATGAGCAGTTCTTC. This sequence encodes CASSLRRASGSNEQFF.

The chain uses TRBV5-1 and TRBJ2-7, with D possibly being TRBD1 (5 bases). Per germline, CDR1 SGHRS and CDR2 YFSETQ. Trimming shortened V by 4 bases and J by 3 bases, and 17 bases separated the two germline ends. The CDR3 has 15 residues. The CDR3 region is CASSRLTTVDYEQYF. CDR3 nucleotides: TGCGCCAGCAGCAGGCTTACGACAGTGGACTACGAGCAGTACTTC.

V is TRBV4-3 and J is TRBJ1-5; the D is unclear. V lost 0 bases to trimming and J lost 5 bases, with 11 bases between them. From germline, CDR1 is LGHNA and CDR2 YSLEER. This CDR3 has 15 amino acids. Here the CDR3 reads CASSQDNRGDQPQHF. CDR3 in DNA: TGCGCCAGCAGCCAAGATAATCGCGGGGATCAGCCCCAGCATTTT.

This clonotype was observed many times. This chain links TRBV3-1 with TRBJ2-1; weak D call: TRBD1 (6 bases). CDR3 length: 13 residues. V was trimmed by 5 bases and J by 8 bases, leaving 13 bases between them. The germline gives CDR1 LGHDT, CDR2 YNNKEL (reference sequence). In nucleotides, the CDR3 is TGTGCCAGCAGCTCCCGGACAGTTGATGAGCAGTTCTTC. It yields the protein CASSSRTVDEQFF.

This clonotype was observed at least ten times. The rearrangement links TRBV27 to TRBJ1-5; no firm D call. The CDR3 consists of 15 residues. The V gene lost 1 base and the J gene lost 0 bases, with 7 bases spanning the gap. Per the germline V gene, CDR1 is MNHEY and CDR2 is SMNVEV (reference sequence). Written as DNA, the CDR3 is TGTGCCAGCAGTTTATTACGGGATAGCAATCAGCCCCAGCATTTT. Amino acids: CASSLLRDSNQPQHF.

The chain links TRBV7-9 to TRBJ2-1; 7 bases are shared with TRBD1. The CDR3 extends over 13 amino acids. J was trimmed by 0 bases and V by 10 bases; bases with no gene match: 3. Germline V CDR1 and CDR2: SEHNR, FQNEAQ (reference sequence). CDR3 loop: CANSGGSYNEQFF. CDR3 DNA: TGTGCCAACTCAGGGGGCTCCTACAATGAGCAGTTCTTC.

This clonotype has more than one count but fewer than ten. The chain recombines TRBV14 with TRBJ1-3; perhaps TRBD1 as D (6 bases). The CDR3 contains 16 residues. Trimming took 1 base from V and 4 from J, leaving 14 bases between them. Germline V gene data show CDR1 as SGHDN and CDR2 as FVKESK. CDR3 bases: TGTGCCAGCAGCCAAGGTCTGGGGGCGAGAGGAAACACCATATATTTT. Its protein is CASSQGLGARGNTIYF. The entire variable domain, with the rest obtained from reference TRBV14 and TRBJ1-3, is as follows: EAGVTQFPSHSVIEKGQTVTLRCDPISGHDNLYWYRRVMGKEIKFLLHFVKESKQDESGMPNNRFLAERTGGTYSTLKVQPAELEDSGVYFCASSQGLGARGNTIYFGEGSWLTVV.

This clonotype came up many times. The chain has TRBV28 and TRBJ1-2, with D tentatively TRBD1 (5 bases). The V end lost 5 bases, the J end lost 4 bases, and 17 bases lay between the germline ends. The CDR3 length is 15 residues. Germline values: CDR1 MDHEN, CDR2 SYDVKM. The CDR3 sequence is CASSHKGQPFYGYTF. The CDR3 DNA sequence: TGTGCCAGCAGTCACAAAGGACAACCCTTCTATGGCTACACCTTC.